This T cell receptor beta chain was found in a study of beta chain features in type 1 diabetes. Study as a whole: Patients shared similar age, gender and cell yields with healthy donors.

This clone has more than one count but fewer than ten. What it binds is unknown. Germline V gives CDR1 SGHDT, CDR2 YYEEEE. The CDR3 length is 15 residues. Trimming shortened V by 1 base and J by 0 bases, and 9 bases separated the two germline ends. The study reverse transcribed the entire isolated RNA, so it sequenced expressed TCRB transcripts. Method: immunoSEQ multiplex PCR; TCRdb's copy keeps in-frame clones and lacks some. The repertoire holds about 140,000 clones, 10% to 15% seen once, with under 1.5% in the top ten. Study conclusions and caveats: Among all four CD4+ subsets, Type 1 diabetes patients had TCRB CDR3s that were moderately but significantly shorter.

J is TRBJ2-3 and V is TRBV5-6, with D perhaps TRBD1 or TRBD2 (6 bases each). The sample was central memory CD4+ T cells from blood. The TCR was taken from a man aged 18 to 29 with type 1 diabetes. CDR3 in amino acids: CASSLPGASTDTQYF. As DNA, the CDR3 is TGTGCCAGCAGCTTGCCGGGGGCCAGCACAGATACGCAGTATTTT.